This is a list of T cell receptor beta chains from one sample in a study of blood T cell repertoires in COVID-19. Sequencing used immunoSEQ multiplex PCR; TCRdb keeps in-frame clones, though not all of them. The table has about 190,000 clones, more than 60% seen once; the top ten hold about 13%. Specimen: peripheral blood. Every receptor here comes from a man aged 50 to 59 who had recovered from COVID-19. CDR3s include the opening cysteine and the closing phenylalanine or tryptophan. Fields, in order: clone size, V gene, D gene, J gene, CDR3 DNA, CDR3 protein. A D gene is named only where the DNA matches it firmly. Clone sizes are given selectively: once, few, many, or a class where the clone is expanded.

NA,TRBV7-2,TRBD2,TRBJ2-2,TGTGCCAGCAGTCGAATACCTAGCGGGGACACCGGGGAGCTGTTTTTT,CASSRIPSGDTGELFF
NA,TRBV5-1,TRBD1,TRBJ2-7,TGCGCCAGCAGCTTGGGGACAGGGGGCTCCTACGAGCAGTACTTC,CASSLGTGGSYEQYF
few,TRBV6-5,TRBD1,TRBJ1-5,TGTGCCAGCAGTCCAGAACAGGGGGCTCTGCAGCCCCAGCATTTT,CASSPEQGALQPQHF
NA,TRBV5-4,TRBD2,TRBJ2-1,TGTGCCAGCAGCCCCGGGACTAGCGGGAGGAGGGGTGAGCAGTTCTTC,CASSPGTSGRRGEQFF
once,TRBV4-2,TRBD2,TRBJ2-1,TGTGCCAGCAGCCAAGATGGCGGGGGGTCCTACAATGAGCAGTTCTTC,CASSQDGGGSYNEQFF
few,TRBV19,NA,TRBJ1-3,TGTGCCAGTCGACTACCGGGTGGAAACACCATATATTTT,CASRLPGGNTIYF
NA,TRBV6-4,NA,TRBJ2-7,TGTGCCACTCCCGCCCAGATTTTCGCTCGCAGGGAGCAGTACTTC,CATPAQIFARREQYF
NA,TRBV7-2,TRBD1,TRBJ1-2,TGTGCCAGCAGCCCGGACAGGAGGCCCTCTGGCTACACCTTC,CASSPDRRPSGYTF
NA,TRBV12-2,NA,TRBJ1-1,TGTGCAAGTCGCTTAGATGAAGGGACAGGGGATAATTGGGCTTTCTTT,CASRLDEGTGDNWAFF
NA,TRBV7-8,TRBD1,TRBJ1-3,TGTGCCAGCAGCCTACAGGGGGAGAGCTCTGGAAACACCATATATTTT,CASSLQGESSGNTIYF
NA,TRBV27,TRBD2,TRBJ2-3,TGTGCCAGCAGTTCTTTTTCGCGCGGGAGGGGGACAGATACGCAGTATTTT,CASSSFSRGRGTDTQYF
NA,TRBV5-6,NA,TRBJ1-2,TGTGCCAGCAGCTTGACGCAGACAGTCTATGGCTACACCTTC,CASSLTQTVYGYTF
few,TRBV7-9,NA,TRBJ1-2,TGTGCCAGCAGCTTAGCGGCGACAGGAGCTTATGGCTACACCTTC,CASSLAATGAYGYTF